A selection of T cell receptor beta chains follows, all from one sample in a study of cytomegalovirus exposure and HLA in healthy donors. Libraries were prepared by immunoSEQ multiplex PCR; TCRdb keeps only in-frame clonotypes and omits some of them. The table lists 130,000 or so clones, with roughly 1.6% in the top ten. Material: PBMCs. The source is a woman aged 35 to 49 in good health and CMV-seronegative. The CDR3 runs from the conserved cysteine through the conserved F or W. The order of the fields is D gene, J gene, V gene, CDR3 protein, CDR3 DNA. D genes are given only for firm matches.

d_call: TRBD1
j_call: TRBJ2-2
v_call: TRBV4-3
cdr3_aa: CASSQELGQGDTGELFF
cdr3_nt: TGCGCCAGCAGCCAAGAACTCGGACAGGGTGACACCGGGGAGCTGTTTTTT

d_call: NA
j_call: TRBJ2-1
v_call: TRBV5-1
cdr3_aa: CASSLGGDTYNEQFF
cdr3_nt: TGCGCCAGCAGCTTGGGGGGAGACACCTACAATGAGCAGTTCTTC

d_call: TRBD2
j_call: TRBJ2-1
v_call: TRBV2
cdr3_aa: CASSGTSGGSNEQFF
cdr3_nt: TGTGCCAGCAGCGGGACTAGCGGGGGGTCCAATGAGCAGTTCTTC

d_call: NA
j_call: TRBJ2-1
v_call: TRBV6-4
cdr3_aa: CASSGTTYNEQFF
cdr3_nt: TGTGCCAGCAGTGGGACTACCTACAATGAGCAGTTCTTC

d_call: TRBD1
j_call: TRBJ1-6
v_call: TRBV10-1
cdr3_aa: CARSGGTVDPGGSPLHF
cdr3_nt: TGCGCCAGAAGTGGAGGGACAGTCGACCCTGGGGGTTCACCCCTCCACTTT

d_call: NA
j_call: TRBJ2-6
v_call: TRBV28
cdr3_aa: CASSPQRTRYSGANVLTF
cdr3_nt: TGTGCCAGCAGCCCACAACGTACCAGGTACTCTGGGGCCAACGTCCTGACTTTC

d_call: NA
j_call: TRBJ1-1
v_call: TRBV7-2
cdr3_aa: CAGADLQGTEAFF
cdr3_nt: TGTGCCGGGGCGGATCTCCAGGGCACTGAAGCTTTCTTT

d_call: NA
j_call: TRBJ2-5
v_call: TRBV5-4
cdr3_aa: CASSPQSSSVETQYF
cdr3_nt: TGTGCCAGCAGCCCCCAATCGAGTAGCGTGGAGACCCAGTACTTC

d_call: TRBD1
j_call: TRBJ1-4
v_call: TRBV19
cdr3_aa: CASSRQGTAEKLFF
cdr3_nt: TGTGCTAGTAGCCGACAGGGAACGGCTGAAAAACTGTTTTTT

d_call: NA
j_call: TRBJ2-7
v_call: TRBV10-3
cdr3_aa: CAISDRGPPYEQYF
cdr3_nt: TGTGCCATCAGTGACAGGGGTCCACCCTACGAGCAGTACTTC

d_call: TRBD1
j_call: TRBJ2-1
v_call: TRBV5-1
cdr3_aa: CASSVDRHNEQFF
cdr3_nt: TGCGCCAGCAGCGTGGACAGGCACAATGAGCAGTTCTTC

d_call: TRBD1
j_call: TRBJ1-1
v_call: TRBV30
cdr3_aa: CAWSTRQGAQVRPEAFF
cdr3_nt: TGTGCCTGGAGTACCCGACAGGGGGCGCAAGTAAGGCCTGAAGCTTTCTTT

d_call: NA
j_call: TRBJ2-2
v_call: TRBV15
cdr3_aa: CATTLGANTGELFF
cdr3_nt: TGTGCCACTACGCTGGGAGCGAACACCGGGGAGCTGTTTTTT

d_call: TRBD1
j_call: TRBJ1-6
v_call: TRBV7-2
cdr3_aa: CASSTRDRGGSPLHF
cdr3_nt: TGTGCCAGCAGCACCCGGGACAGGGGAGGGTCACCCCTCCACTTT

d_call: TRBD1
j_call: TRBJ1-5
v_call: TRBV6-1
cdr3_aa: CASTRDRGGNQPQHF
cdr3_nt: TGTGCCAGCACCCGGGACAGGGGCGGGAATCAGCCCCAGCATTTT

d_call: NA
j_call: TRBJ1-1
v_call: TRBV5-5
cdr3_aa: CASSPAGGRDTEAFF
cdr3_nt: TGTGCCAGCAGCCCGGCGGGGGGGCGGGACACTGAAGCTTTCTTT

d_call: TRBD1
j_call: TRBJ2-7
v_call: TRBV6-6
cdr3_aa: CASSSRTGAAEQYF
cdr3_nt: TGTGCCAGCAGTTCCAGGACAGGGGCCGCCGAGCAGTACTTC

d_call: NA
j_call: TRBJ1-2
v_call: TRBV19
cdr3_aa: CASSIFDPRDGYTF
cdr3_nt: TGTGCCAGTAGTATATTCGATCCGAGGGATGGCTACACCTTC

d_call: NA
j_call: TRBJ1-4
v_call: TRBV11-2
cdr3_aa: CASSLGTGVEKLFF
cdr3_nt: TGTGCCAGCAGCTTAGGAACCGGGGTTGAAAAACTGTTTTTT

d_call: TRBD2
j_call: TRBJ2-5
v_call: TRBV7-9
cdr3_aa: CASSLAILAGQETQYF
cdr3_nt: TGTGCCAGCAGCTTAGCCATCCTAGCGGGCCAAGAGACCCAGTACTTC

d_call: NA
j_call: TRBJ1-1
v_call: TRBV5-1
cdr3_aa: CASRGATEAFF
cdr3_nt: TGCGCCAGCAGAGGGGCGACTGAAGCTTTCTTT

d_call: NA
j_call: TRBJ2-2
v_call: TRBV6-1
cdr3_aa: CASSENPLRGGELFF
cdr3_nt: TGTGCCAGCAGTGAAAACCCCCTCCGGGGCGGGGAGCTGTTTTTT

d_call: TRBD1
j_call: TRBJ1-2
v_call: TRBV5-8
cdr3_aa: CASSRGQLNYGYTF
cdr3_nt: TGTGCCAGCAGTCGGGGACAGCTTAACTATGGCTACACCTTC

d_call: NA
j_call: TRBJ1-6
v_call: TRBV27
cdr3_aa: CASRAGSSPLHF
cdr3_nt: TGTGCCAGCAGGGCAGGAAGTTCACCCCTCCACTTT

d_call: NA
j_call: TRBJ2-6
v_call: TRBV6-1
cdr3_aa: CASHPGSGANVLTF
cdr3_nt: TGTGCCAGTCATCCAGGGTCTGGGGCCAACGTCCTGACTTTC

d_call: NA
j_call: TRBJ1-1
v_call: TRBV7-3
cdr3_aa: CASSLNRENAEAFF
cdr3_nt: TGTGCCAGCAGCTTAAACAGGGAGAACGCTGAAGCTTTCTTT

d_call: NA
j_call: TRBJ2-7
v_call: TRBV6-5
cdr3_aa: CASSTPAGSSYEQYF
cdr3_nt: TGTGCCAGCAGTACCCCGGCCGGGAGCTCCTACGAGCAGTACTTC

d_call: TRBD2
j_call: TRBJ2-3
v_call: TRBV29-1
cdr3_aa: CSVETSGGTDTQYF
cdr3_nt: TGCAGCGTTGAGACTAGCGGGGGGACAGATACGCAGTATTTT

d_call: TRBD2
j_call: TRBJ2-1
v_call: TRBV28
cdr3_aa: CASSPPLAGAPGEQFF
cdr3_nt: TGTGCCAGCAGTCCTCCTCTAGCGGGGGCCCCAGGTGAGCAGTTCTTC

d_call: TRBD1
j_call: TRBJ1-2
v_call: TRBV29-1
cdr3_aa: CSVEGQVLNLGGYTF
cdr3_nt: TGCAGCGTTGAGGGACAGGTTCTTAATCTGGGTGGCTACACCTTC

d_call: NA
j_call: TRBJ1-2
v_call: TRBV2
cdr3_aa: CASRADSRGYTF
cdr3_nt: TGTGCCAGCAGGGCGGACAGTCGTGGCTACACCTTC

d_call: NA
j_call: TRBJ2-3
v_call: TRBV4-3
cdr3_aa: CASSQDSASTDTQYF
cdr3_nt: TGCGCCAGCAGCCAAGACAGCGCGAGCACAGATACGCAGTATTTT

d_call: TRBD1
j_call: TRBJ2-7
v_call: TRBV4-1
cdr3_aa: CASRERTGGPYEQYF
cdr3_nt: TGCGCCAGCAGAGAGAGGACAGGGGGGCCCTACGAGCAGTACTTC

d_call: NA
j_call: TRBJ2-5
v_call: TRBV4-3
cdr3_aa: CASSKTPDTLAQYF
cdr3_nt: TGCGCCAGCAGCAAAACCCCGGACACTCTGGCCCAGTACTTC